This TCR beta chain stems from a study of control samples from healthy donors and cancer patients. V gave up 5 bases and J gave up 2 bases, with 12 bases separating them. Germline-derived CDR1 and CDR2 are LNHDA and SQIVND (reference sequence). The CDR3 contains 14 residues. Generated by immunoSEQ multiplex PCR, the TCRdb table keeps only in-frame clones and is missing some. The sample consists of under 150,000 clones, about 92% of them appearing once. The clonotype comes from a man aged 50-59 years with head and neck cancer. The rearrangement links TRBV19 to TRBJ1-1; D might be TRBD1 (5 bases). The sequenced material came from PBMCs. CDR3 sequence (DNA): TGTGCCAGTAGTCCGGGACGGACTAACACTGAAGCTTTCTTT. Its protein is CASSPGRTNTEAFF.